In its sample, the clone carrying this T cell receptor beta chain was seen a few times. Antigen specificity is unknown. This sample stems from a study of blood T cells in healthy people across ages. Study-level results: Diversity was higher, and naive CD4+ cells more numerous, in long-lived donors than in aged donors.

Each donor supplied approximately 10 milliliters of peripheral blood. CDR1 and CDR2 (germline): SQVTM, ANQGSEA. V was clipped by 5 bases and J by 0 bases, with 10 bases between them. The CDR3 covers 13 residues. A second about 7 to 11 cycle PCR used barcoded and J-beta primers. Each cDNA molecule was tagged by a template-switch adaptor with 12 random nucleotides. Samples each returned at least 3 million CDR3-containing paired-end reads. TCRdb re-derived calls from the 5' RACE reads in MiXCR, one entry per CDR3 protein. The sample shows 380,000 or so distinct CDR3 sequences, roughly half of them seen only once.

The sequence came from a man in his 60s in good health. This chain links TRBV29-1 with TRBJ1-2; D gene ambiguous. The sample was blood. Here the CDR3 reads CSVMTAANYGYTF. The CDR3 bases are TGCAGCGTTATGACCGCCGCTAACTATGGCTACACCTTC.